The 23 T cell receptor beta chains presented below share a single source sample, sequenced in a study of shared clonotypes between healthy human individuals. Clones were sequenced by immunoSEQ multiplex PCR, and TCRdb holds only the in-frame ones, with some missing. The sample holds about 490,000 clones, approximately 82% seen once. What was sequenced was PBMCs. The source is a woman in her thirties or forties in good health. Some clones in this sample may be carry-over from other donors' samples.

The CDR3 region is CASRSVRGLTGELFF. For the CDR3, the DNA is TGCGCCAGCAGATCCGTTCGGGGTCTGACCGGGGAGCTGTTTTTT. The chain couples TRBV10-2 to TRBJ2-2; a weak D match, TRBD2 (5 bases). This CDR3 contains 15 residues. Trimming took 6 bases from V and 5 from J, leaving 16 bases between them. Germline V CDR1 and CDR2: WSHSY, SAAADI.

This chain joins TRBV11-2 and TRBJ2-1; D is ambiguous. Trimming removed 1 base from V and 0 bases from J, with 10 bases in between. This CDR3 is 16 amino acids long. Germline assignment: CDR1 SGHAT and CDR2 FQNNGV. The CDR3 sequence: CASSLGALSSYNEQFF. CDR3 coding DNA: TGTGCCAGCAGCTTAGGGGCATTAAGCTCCTACAATGAGCAGTTCTTC. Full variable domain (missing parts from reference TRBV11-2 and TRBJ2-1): EAGVAQSPRYKIIEKRQSVAFWCNPISGHATLYWYQQILGQGPKLLIQFQNNGVVDDSQLPKDRFSAERLKGVDSTLKIQPAKLEDSAVYLCASSLGALSSYNEQFFGPGTRLTVL.

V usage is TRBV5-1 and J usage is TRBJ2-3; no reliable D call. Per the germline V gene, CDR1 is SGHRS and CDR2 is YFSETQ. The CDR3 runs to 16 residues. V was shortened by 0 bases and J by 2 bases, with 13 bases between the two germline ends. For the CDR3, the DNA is TGCGCCAGCAGCTTGGCAGTGGTAGAGGACACAGATACGCAGTATTTT. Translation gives CASSLAVVEDTDTQYF.

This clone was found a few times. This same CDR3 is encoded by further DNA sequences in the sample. The CDR3 protein is CASSLDTGELFF. The CDR3, as DNA: TGTGCCAGCTCACTAGACACCGGGGAGCTGTTTTTT. The rearrangement uses TRBV18 and TRBJ2-2; D call uncertain. V dropped 4 bases and J dropped 3 bases, with 3 bases sitting between them. Germline V gene sequence: CDR1 KGHSH, CDR2 LQKENI. The CDR3 covers 12 residues. Supplemented by reference TRBV18 and TRBJ2-2, the full variable domain reads NAGVMQNPRHLVRRRGQEARLRCSPMKGHSHVYWYRQLPEEGLKFMVYLQKENIIDESGMPKERFSAEFPKEGPSILRIQQVVRGDSAAYFCASSLDTGELFFGEGSRLTVL.

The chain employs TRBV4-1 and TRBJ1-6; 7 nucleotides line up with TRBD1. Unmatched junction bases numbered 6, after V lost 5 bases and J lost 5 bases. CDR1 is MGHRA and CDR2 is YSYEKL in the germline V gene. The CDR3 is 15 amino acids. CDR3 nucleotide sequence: TGCGCCAGCAGCTTCGACAGGGAAGATAATTCACCCCTCCACTTT. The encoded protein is CASSFDREDNSPLHF.

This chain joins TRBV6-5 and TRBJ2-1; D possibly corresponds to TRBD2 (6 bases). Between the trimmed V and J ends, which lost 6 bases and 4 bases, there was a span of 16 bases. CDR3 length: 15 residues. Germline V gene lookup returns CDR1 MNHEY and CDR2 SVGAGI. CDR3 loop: CASRTGTQPYNEQFF. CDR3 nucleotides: TGTGCCAGCAGGACCGGGACTCAACCTTACAATGAGCAGTTCTTC.

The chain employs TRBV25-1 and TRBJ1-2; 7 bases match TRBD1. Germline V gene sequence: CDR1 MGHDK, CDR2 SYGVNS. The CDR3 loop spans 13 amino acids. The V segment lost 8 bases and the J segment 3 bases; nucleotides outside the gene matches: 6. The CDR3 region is CASHGTADYGYTF. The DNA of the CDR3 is TGTGCCAGCCACGGGACAGCTGACTATGGCTACACCTTC.

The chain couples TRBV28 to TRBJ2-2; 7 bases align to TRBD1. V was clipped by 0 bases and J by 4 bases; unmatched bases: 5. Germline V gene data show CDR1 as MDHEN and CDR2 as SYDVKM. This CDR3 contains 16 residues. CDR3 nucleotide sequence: TGTGCCAGCAGTTTATGGGGGACAGTTACCACCGGGGAGCTGTTTTTT. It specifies CASSLWGTVTTGELFF.

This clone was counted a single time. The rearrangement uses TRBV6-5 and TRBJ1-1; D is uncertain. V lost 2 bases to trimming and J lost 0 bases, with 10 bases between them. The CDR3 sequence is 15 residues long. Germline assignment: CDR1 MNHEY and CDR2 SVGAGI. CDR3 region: CASSYVGRLNTEAFF. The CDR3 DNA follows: TGTGCCAGCAGTTACGTGGGTCGGTTGAACACTGAAGCTTTCTTT.

CDR3 region: CASSPLAGAEEQYF. The CDR3 nucleotides are TGCGCCAGCAGCCCACTAGCGGGAGCGGAAGAGCAGTACTTC. The chain employs TRBV5-1 and TRBJ2-7, with 11 bases aligning to TRBD2. J gave up 7 bases and V 4 bases, and 7 bases lay outside the gene matches. The germline CDR1 and CDR2 sequences are SGHRS and YFSETQ. The CDR3 contains 14 residues.

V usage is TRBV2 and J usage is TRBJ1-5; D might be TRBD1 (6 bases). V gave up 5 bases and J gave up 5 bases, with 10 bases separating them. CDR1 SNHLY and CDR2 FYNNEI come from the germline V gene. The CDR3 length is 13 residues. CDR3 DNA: TGTGCCAGCAGTACAGGGCTGGATCAGCCCCAGCATTTT. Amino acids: CASSTGLDQPQHF. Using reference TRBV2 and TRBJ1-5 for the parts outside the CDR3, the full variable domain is EPEVTQTPSHQVTQMGQEVILRCVPISNHLYFYWYRQILGQKVEFLVSFYNNEISEKSEIFDDQFSVERPDGSNFTLKIRSTKLEDSAMYFCASSTGLDQPQHFGDGTRLSIL.

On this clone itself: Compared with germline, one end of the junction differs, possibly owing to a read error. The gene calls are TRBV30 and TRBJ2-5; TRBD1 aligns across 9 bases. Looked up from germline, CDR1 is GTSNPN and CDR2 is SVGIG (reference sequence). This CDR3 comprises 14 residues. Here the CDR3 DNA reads TGTGCCTGGAAGGGGACAGGGCAGCTAGAGTCCCAGTACTTC. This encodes CAWKGTGQLESQYF.

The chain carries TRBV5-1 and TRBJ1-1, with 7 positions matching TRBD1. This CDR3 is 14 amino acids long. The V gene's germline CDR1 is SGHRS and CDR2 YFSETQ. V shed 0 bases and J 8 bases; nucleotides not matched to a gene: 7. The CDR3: CASSLEPGQLEAFF. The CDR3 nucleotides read TGCGCCAGCAGCTTGGAGCCGGGACAGCTGGAAGCTTTCTTT.

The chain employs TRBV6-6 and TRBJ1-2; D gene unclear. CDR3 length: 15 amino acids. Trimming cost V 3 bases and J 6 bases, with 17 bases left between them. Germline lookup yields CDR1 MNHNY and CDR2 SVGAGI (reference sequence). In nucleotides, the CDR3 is TGTGCCAGCAGTTATGAGGGAAGGGTCGGCCATGGCTACACCTTC. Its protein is CASSYEGRVGHGYTF.

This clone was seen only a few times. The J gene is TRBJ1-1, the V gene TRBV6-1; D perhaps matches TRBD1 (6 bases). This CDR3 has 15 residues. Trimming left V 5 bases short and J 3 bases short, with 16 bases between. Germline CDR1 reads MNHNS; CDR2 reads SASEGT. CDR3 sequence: CASSQSQGIYTEAFF. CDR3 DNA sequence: TGTGCCAGCAGTCAATCCCAGGGGATATACACTGAAGCTTTCTTT.

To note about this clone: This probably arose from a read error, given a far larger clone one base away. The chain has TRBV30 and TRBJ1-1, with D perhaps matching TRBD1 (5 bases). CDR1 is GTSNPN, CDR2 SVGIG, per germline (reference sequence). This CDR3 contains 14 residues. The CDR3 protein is CVWSDRGVTISSFF. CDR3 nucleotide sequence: TGTGTCTGGAGTGACCGAGGGGTTACCATCTCATCTTTCTTT.

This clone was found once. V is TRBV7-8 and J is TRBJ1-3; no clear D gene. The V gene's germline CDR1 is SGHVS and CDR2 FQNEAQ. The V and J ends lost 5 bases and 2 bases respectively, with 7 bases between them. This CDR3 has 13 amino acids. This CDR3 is CASSAYPGNTIYF. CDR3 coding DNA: TGTGCCAGCAGCGCGTATCCTGGAAACACCATATATTTT. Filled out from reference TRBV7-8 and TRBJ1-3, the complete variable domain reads GAGVSQSPRYKVAKRGQDVALRCDPISGHVSLFWYQQALGQGPEFLTYFQNEAQLDKSGLPSDRFFAERPEGSVSTLKIQRTQQEDSAVYLCASSAYPGNTIYFGEGSWLTVV.

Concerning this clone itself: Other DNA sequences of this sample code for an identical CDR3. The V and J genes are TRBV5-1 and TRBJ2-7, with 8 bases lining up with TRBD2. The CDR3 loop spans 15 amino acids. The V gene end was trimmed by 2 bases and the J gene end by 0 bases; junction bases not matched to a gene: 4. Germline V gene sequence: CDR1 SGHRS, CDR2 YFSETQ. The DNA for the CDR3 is TGCGCCAGCAGCTTTAGCGGGACGAGCTCCTACGAGCAGTACTTC. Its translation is CASSFSGTSSYEQYF.

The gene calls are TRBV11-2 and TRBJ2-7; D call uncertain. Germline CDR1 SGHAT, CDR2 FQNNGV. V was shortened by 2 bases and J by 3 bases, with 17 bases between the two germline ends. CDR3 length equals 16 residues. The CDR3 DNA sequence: TGTGCCAGCAGCTTACTCCAAAAACCCGCTTACTACGAGCAGTACTTC. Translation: CASSLLQKPAYYEQYF.

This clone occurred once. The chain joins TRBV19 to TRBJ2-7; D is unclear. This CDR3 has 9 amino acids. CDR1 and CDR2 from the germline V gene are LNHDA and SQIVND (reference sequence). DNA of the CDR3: TGTCAGAACGCTTGCGAGCAGTACTTC. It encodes CQNACEQYF.

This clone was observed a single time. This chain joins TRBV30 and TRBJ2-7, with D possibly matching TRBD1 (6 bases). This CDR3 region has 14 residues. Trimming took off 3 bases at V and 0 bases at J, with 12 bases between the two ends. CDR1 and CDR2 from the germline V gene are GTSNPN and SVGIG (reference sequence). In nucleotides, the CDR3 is TGTGCCTGGAGCAAAGGGGGAAGCTCCTACGAGCAGTACTTC. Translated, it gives CAWSKGGSSYEQYF.

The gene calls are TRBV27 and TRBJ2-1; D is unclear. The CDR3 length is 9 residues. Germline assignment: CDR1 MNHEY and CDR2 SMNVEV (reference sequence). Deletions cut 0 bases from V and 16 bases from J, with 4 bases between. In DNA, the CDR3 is TGTGCCAGCAGTTTATCCCCCTTCTTC. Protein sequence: CASSLSPFF.

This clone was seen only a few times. CDR3 sequence: CASSRGQANTEAFF. CDR3 coding DNA: TGTGCCAGCAGCCGGGGGCAGGCAAACACTGAAGCTTTCTTT. The chain links TRBV9 to TRBJ1-1; D may be TRBD1 (6 bases). The CDR3 has 14 residues. V gave up 4 bases and J gave up 2 bases, with 12 bases separating them. Looked up from germline, CDR1 is SGDLS and CDR2 is YYNGEE. The variable domain in full, with the rest retrieved from reference TRBV9 and TRBJ1-1, is DSGVTQTPKHLITATGQRVTLRCSPRSGDLSVYWYQQSLDQGLQFLIQYYNGEERAKGNILERFSAQQFPDLHSELNLSSLELGDSALYFCASSRGQANTEAFFGQGTRLTVV.